Listed below are T cell receptor beta chains from one sample, sequenced in a study of blood T cell repertoires in COVID-19. Assay used: immunoSEQ multiplex PCR; TCRdb lists only in-frame clones, some missing. This sample has about 140,000 clones, with around 79% found just once. Sequences were obtained from peripheral blood. The receptors shown here come from a man in his 60s with acute or convalescent COVID-19. Both conserved end residues are part of each CDR3. A D gene is named only where the DNA matches it firmly. A clone size is listed for some rows: how often the clone was seen (once, few, many), or a class if it is expanded.

TRBV27,TRBJ2-4,NA,NA,TGTGCCAGCAGTTCCCCCGGGACACGATGGGACATTCAGTACTTC,CASSSPGTRWDIQYF
TRBV29-1,TRBJ2-1,NA,TRBD1,TGCAGCGTTGAAGGGCAGGGGGCGAGAAATGAGCAGTTCTTC,CSVEGQGARNEQFF
TRBV3-1/TRBV3-2,TRBJ1-2,NA,TRBD1,TGTGCCAGCAGCTGGACAGGGGATGGCTACACCTTC,CASSWTGDGYTF
TRBV7-9,TRBJ1-3,NA,NA,TGTGCCAGCAGCTTAGGACAGCAAAACACCATATATTTT,CASSLGQQNTIYF
TRBV28,TRBJ2-1,once,TRBD2,TGTGCCAGCGGGGGAATAGCGGGAGTCTACAATGAGCAGTTCTTC,CASGGIAGVYNEQFF
TRBV19,TRBJ1-5,NA,TRBD1,TGTGCCAGTAGTATAGATCCTAGGAGGGCGAGGGGACAGGGCATGGATCAGCCCCAGCATTTT,CASSIDPRRARGQGMDQPQHF
TRBV15,TRBJ2-7,few,TRBD2,TGTGCCACCAGCCCCCGACTAGCAAACTACGAGCAGTACTTC,CATSPRLANYEQYF
TRBV23-1,TRBJ2-3,few,TRBD2,TGCGCCAGCAGTCAAGGGACTAGTGGGGAGGTAGCAGATACGCAGTATTTT,CASSQGTSGEVADTQYF
TRBV14,TRBJ1-2,few,TRBD1,TGTGCCAGCAGCCAAGTCGACCGGGACATCAGGGGGAATAAATATGGCTACACCTTC,CASSQVDRDIRGNKYGYTF
TRBV15,TRBJ2-5,NA,TRBD1,TGTGCCACCAGCAGGGGGGACAGGGGGGTAGAGACCCAGTACTTC,CATSRGDRGVETQYF
TRBV11-3,TRBJ1-1,NA,NA,TGTGCCAGCAGCTTAGAACACAGCCTCCACCAAATGAACACTGAAGCTTTCTTT,CASSLEHSLHQMNTEAFF
TRBV7-2,TRBJ2-6,NA,NA,TGTGCCAGCAGCCCAACACGTGGGGGGAGGGCCAACGTCCTGACTTTC,CASSPTRGGRANVLTF
TRBV5-5,TRBJ2-2,NA,TRBD1,TGTGCCAGCAGCTCAGGGACAGTCCGTTCAGGCACCGGGGAGCTGTTTTTT,CASSSGTVRSGTGELFF
TRBV7-9,TRBJ1-4,NA,NA,TGTGCCAGCAGCTTAGAGGGGGATTGGGCAACTAATGAAAAACTGTTTTTT,CASSLEGDWATNEKLFF
TRBV5-1,TRBJ2-3,NA,TRBD2,TGCGCCAGCAGCCCAGCGGGGTTCACAGATACGCAGTATTTT,CASSPAGFTDTQYF
TRBV28,TRBJ1-2,NA,TRBD1,TGTGCCAGCAGTGAGAGGACAGGCTATGGCTACACCTTC,CASSERTGYGYTF
TRBV7-9,TRBJ2-7,NA,NA,TGTGCCAGCAGCTTCGGAACTACCTACGAGCAGTACTTC,CASSFGTTYEQYF